The next 26 T cell receptor beta chains were all read from a single sample in a study of T cell responses to AZD1222 COVID-19 vaccine. Sequencing was performed with immunoSEQ multiplex PCR; in TCRdb, only in-frame clones are kept and a portion is missing. The sample includes 140,000 or so clones, approximately 90% of them seen just once. The sequenced sample was peripheral blood, obtained 28 days after the second AZD1222 dose. Source of these receptors: an adult who received the AZD1222 COVID-19 vaccine.

This clone appeared once. The rearrangement uses TRBV6-2 or TRBV6-3 and TRBJ1-3; the match to TRBD1 covers 8 bases. The CDR3 totals 17 residues. Germline CDR1 MNHEY, CDR2 SVGEGT. Germline trimming cut 5 bases from V and 3 bases from J; bases unmatched to any gene: 12. CDR3 protein: CASSQNDRGASGNTIYF. DNA of the CDR3: TGTGCCAGCAGTCAAAACGACAGGGGCGCGAGTGGAAACACCATATATTTT.

The chain joins TRBV10-2 to TRBJ2-2, with D unclear. Trimming cost V 6 bases and J 6 bases, with 23 bases left between them. The CDR3 covers 17 residues. Germline V gives CDR1 WSHSY, CDR2 SAAADI. CDR3 loop: CASRTTERVSEPGELFF. CDR3 DNA sequence: TGCGCCAGCAGGACCACCGAACGGGTCTCAGAACCCGGGGAGCTGTTTTTT.

This sequence joins TRBV4-2 and TRBJ2-1; tentatively, D is TRBD2 (5 bases). Germline CDR1 reads LGHNA; CDR2 reads YNFKEQ. The CDR3 loop spans 12 amino acids. Trimming took off 4 bases at V and 8 bases at J, with 9 bases between the two ends. In nucleotides, the CDR3 is TGTGCCAGCAGCCCTTTCGGGGATGAGCAGTTCTTC. Translation gives CASSPFGDEQFF.

The chain joins TRBV12-3 or TRBV12-4 to TRBJ1-1; TRBD1 matches at 11 bases. The junction had 6 bases not matched to a gene; V was cut back by 5 bases and J by 10 bases. There are 13 residues in the CDR3. CDR3 sequence (DNA): TGTGCCAGCAGTCCGGGACAGGGGGAGAGAGCTTTCTTT. Amino acid sequence: CASSPGQGERAFF.

The chain joins TRBV7-9 to TRBJ1-2; possibly TRBD1 for D (5 bases). The CDR3 totals 14 residues. Trimming took 1 base from V and 11 from J, leaving 17 bases between them. Germline CDR1 SEHNR, CDR2 FQNEAQ (reference sequence). The CDR3 protein is CASSLDLGKGLYTF. The CDR3, as DNA: TGTGCCAGCAGCTTAGATCTTGGGAAGGGGTTATACACCTTC. Supplemented by reference TRBV7-9 and TRBJ1-2, the full variable domain reads DTGVSQNPRHKITKRGQNVTFRCDPISEHNRLYWYRQTLGQGPEFLTYFQNEAQLEKSRLLSDRFSAERPKGSFSTLEIQRTEQGDSAMYLCASSLDLGKGLYTFGSGTRLTVV.

The rearrangement links TRBV29-1 to TRBJ1-1; possible D gene TRBD1, 5 bases. The CDR3 loop spans 13 amino acids. Looked up from germline, CDR1 is SQVTM and CDR2 is ANQGSEA. Trimming shortened V by 5 bases and J by 4 bases, and 14 bases separated the two germline ends. The CDR3 DNA follows: TGCAGCGTTTTGGGAGGGGCGGGCACTGAAGCTTTCTTT. Its translation is CSVLGGAGTEAFF.

The chain combines TRBV19 with TRBJ2-1, with 8 bases that match TRBD2. The CDR3 has 16 residues. The germline gives CDR1 LNHDA, CDR2 SQIVND (reference sequence). V shed 4 bases and J 0 bases; nucleotides not matched to a gene: 5. CDR3 bases: TGTGCCAGTAGTACCTTAGCGGGACCCTCCTACAATGAGCAGTTCTTC. Protein product: CASSTLAGPSYNEQFF.

V gene TRBV18 combines with J gene TRBJ1-3, with D hard to call. This CDR3 has 15 residues. The V gene lost 2 bases and the J gene lost 4 bases, with 12 bases spanning the gap. In germline, CDR1 is KGHSH, CDR2 LQKENI. The CDR3 nucleotides read TGTGCCAGCTCACCAGGCGTGGGCTCGGGAAACACCATATATTTT. Amino acid sequence: CASSPGVGSGNTIYF.

The J gene is TRBJ1-1, the V gene TRBV2, with D perhaps TRBD1 (5 bases). Looked up from germline, CDR1 is SNHLY and CDR2 is FYNNEI. The CDR3 is 13 residues long. V shed 6 bases and J shed 6 bases, with 14 bases lying between them. The CDR3 loop is CASRPTLGAEAFF. The CDR3 DNA follows: TGTGCCAGCAGGCCAACCCTGGGGGCTGAAGCTTTCTTT.

The chain combines TRBV7-9 with TRBJ1-2; D uncertain. Trimming shortened V by 1 base and J by 11 bases, and 11 bases separated the two germline ends. The CDR3 extends over 12 amino acids. CDR1 and CDR2 from the germline V gene are SEHNR and FQNEAQ (reference sequence). Here the CDR3 reads CASSLGQVEYTF. Here the CDR3 DNA reads TGTGCCAGCAGCTTAGGGCAGGTCGAATACACCTTC.

The V and J genes are TRBV29-1 and TRBJ1-1; D remains unclear. The ends were cut back, 6 bases at V and 6 bases at J, with 17 bases in the middle. CDR3 size: 13 residues. Germline V gene sequence: CDR1 SQVTM, CDR2 ANQGSEA. The CDR3: CSVAGTVGAEAFF. DNA for the CDR3: TGCAGCGTCGCTGGAACAGTTGGTGCTGAAGCTTTCTTT.

The gene calls are TRBV15 and TRBJ1-1; 7 bases align to TRBD1. The CDR3 contains 14 residues. Germline V gene data show CDR1 as LNHNV and CDR2 as YYDKDF (reference sequence). The V gene end was trimmed by 3 bases and the J gene end by 6 bases; junction bases not matched to a gene: 7. The CDR3 region is CATSRDRLRAEAFF. CDR3 bases: TGTGCCACCAGCAGGGACAGGTTGCGCGCTGAAGCTTTCTTT.

This chain uses TRBV6-2 or TRBV6-3 with TRBJ2-3; D unclear. The CDR3 sequence is 15 residues long. Deletions cut 0 bases from V and 0 bases from J, with 7 bases between. The V gene's germline CDR1 is MNHEY and CDR2 SVGEGT. CDR3 nucleotide sequence: TGTGCCAGCAGTTACTCGGTTCGGAGCACAGATACGCAGTATTTT. This sequence encodes CASSYSVRSTDTQYF.

The CDR3 nucleotides read TGTGCCAGCAGCTATGAGGGGGGGACTAATGAAAAACTGTTTTTT. As protein: CASSYEGGTNEKLFF. The chain links TRBV28 to TRBJ1-4, with a tentative D call TRBD1 (6 bases). V lost 6 bases to trimming and J lost 2 bases, with 13 bases between them. Germline V gives CDR1 MDHEN, CDR2 SYDVKM. This CDR3 region has 15 residues.

The sample holds one count of this clone. The V gene is TRBV18, the J gene TRBJ2-3; 7 bases line up with TRBD2. The CDR3 loop spans 15 amino acids. With V trimmed by 3 bases and J by 0 bases, 3 bases remained unmatched. CDR1 is KGHSH and CDR2 is LQKENI in the germline V gene. The CDR3 sequence: CASSPGRLSTDTQYF. The CDR3 region has the DNA TGTGCCAGCTCACCCGGGAGGCTGAGCACAGATACGCAGTATTTT.

The rearrangement links TRBV7-2 to TRBJ2-5, with D maybe TRBD2 (6 bases). The CDR3 covers 16 residues. Germline V CDR1 and CDR2: SGHTA, FQGNSA. The V end was cut by 6 bases, the J end by 4 bases, with 21 bases between. The CDR3: CASSSSESKGRETQYF. DNA for the CDR3: TGTGCCAGCAGTTCTAGCGAGAGTAAAGGGCGAGAGACCCAGTACTTC.

This chain uses TRBV5-1 with TRBJ2-5; 8 bases agree with TRBD2. The germline gives CDR1 SGHRS, CDR2 YFSETQ. This CDR3 is 14 amino acids long. The J segment lost 2 bases and the V segment lost 5 bases, leaving 5 bases of the junction unmatched. In DNA form, the CDR3 reads TGCGCCAGCAGATTAACTAGCGGTCAAGAGACCCAGTACTTC. It translates to CASRLTSGQETQYF.

The chain is built from TRBV7-2 and TRBJ2-6; the match to TRBD1 covers 9 bases. Germline V gene data show CDR1 as SGHTA and CDR2 as FQGNSA. This CDR3 is built from 17 residues. With V trimmed by 4 bases and J by 0 bases, 4 bases remained unmatched. CDR3 amino acids: CASSSRQGVSGANVLTF. The CDR3 bases are TGTGCCAGCAGCTCCAGACAGGGGGTCTCTGGGGCCAACGTCCTGACTTTC.

J is TRBJ2-3 and V is TRBV7-9; D may be TRBD1 (5 bases). The CDR3 contains 14 residues. Germline loops: CDR1 SEHNR, CDR2 FQNEAQ (reference sequence). V lost 2 bases and J lost 2, with 8 bases in between. Here the CDR3 reads CASSLPQATDTQYF. The CDR3 DNA sequence: TGTGCCAGCAGCTTACCACAGGCCACAGATACGCAGTATTTT.

The table lists this clone with a few counts. The rearrangement uses TRBV5-1 and TRBJ2-7, with 9 bases lining up with TRBD2. This CDR3 is 16 amino acids long. Unmatched junction bases numbered 10, after V lost 0 bases and J lost 6 bases. Germline-derived CDR1 and CDR2 are SGHRS and YFSETQ. Here the CDR3 reads CASSLARGGALGEQYF. In nucleotides, the CDR3 is TGCGCCAGCAGCTTGGCCCGCGGGGGGGCCCTCGGCGAGCAGTACTTC.

The chain employs TRBV30 and TRBJ1-6; possible D gene TRBD1, 5 bases. The V end lost 2 bases, the J end lost 4 bases, and 12 bases lay between the germline ends. Germline V gene lookup returns CDR1 GTSNPN and CDR2 SVGIG (reference sequence). The CDR3 extends over 15 amino acids. CDR3 nucleotide sequence: TGTGCCTGGAGTCACCGGGACGGATATAATTCACCCCTCCACTTT. Its protein product is CAWSHRDGYNSPLHF.

The chain employs TRBV19 and TRBJ1-1; a weak D match, TRBD1 (6 bases). The CDR3 is 19 residues long. V was trimmed by 6 bases and J by 0 bases, leaving 26 bases between them. Germline V gene data show CDR1 as LNHDA and CDR2 as SQIVND (reference sequence). The DNA for the CDR3 is TGTGCCAGTAGGATGACTTGGACAGTAAAAGAAATGATGAACACTGAAGCTTTCTTT. Amino acid sequence: CASRMTWTVKEMMNTEAFF.

The V and J genes are TRBV11-2 and TRBJ1-4, with no clear D. Looked up from germline, CDR1 is SGHAT and CDR2 is FQNNGV. The V end lost 1 base, the J end lost 0 bases, and 9 bases lay between the germline ends. The CDR3 spans 16 residues. Here the CDR3 reads CASSLVQLATNEKLFF. The DNA of the CDR3 is TGTGCCAGCAGCTTAGTACAGCTTGCAACTAATGAAAAACTGTTTTTT. The whole variable domain, remainder taken from reference TRBV11-2 and TRBJ1-4, is EAGVAQSPRYKIIEKRQSVAFWCNPISGHATLYWYQQILGQGPKLLIQFQNNGVVDDSQLPKDRFSAERLKGVDSTLKIQPAKLEDSAVYLCASSLVQLATNEKLFFGSGTQLSVL.

This clone was seen only once. This chain joins TRBV7-8 and TRBJ2-3, with 7 bases fitting TRBD2. The germline CDR1 and CDR2 sequences are SGHVS and FQNEAQ. With V trimmed by 7 bases and J by 2 bases, 15 bases remained unmatched. This CDR3 is 17 amino acids long. CDR3 coding DNA: TGTGCCAGCACCCCGCAGCCGGGAGGATTCTTCACAGATACGCAGTATTTT. It yields the protein CASTPQPGGFFTDTQYF.

The chain has TRBV19 and TRBJ2-7; D remains ambiguous. Between the trimmed V and J ends, which lost 6 bases and 1 base, there was a span of 7 bases. CDR3 length: 12 residues. Germline lookup yields CDR1 LNHDA and CDR2 SQIVND (reference sequence). DNA for the CDR3: TGTGCCAGTAGCCCCGATTCCTACGAGCAGTACTTC. Encoded protein: CASSPDSYEQYF.

The chain has TRBV18 and TRBJ2-5; D is uncertain. The germline CDR1 and CDR2 sequences are KGHSH and LQKENI. The CDR3 length is 14 residues. The V gene lost 1 base and the J gene lost 1 base, with 7 bases spanning the gap. CDR3 sequence (DNA): TGTGCCAGCTCACCACAACACGGCCAAGAGACCCAGTACTTC. It yields the protein CASSPQHGQETQYF.